The present T cell receptor beta chain was sequenced within a study of T cells after yellow fever vaccination. This clonotype was seen repeatedly, ten times or more. The CDR3 loop spans 13 amino acids. Germline V gene data show CDR1 as SNHLY and CDR2 as FYNNEI. The V end lost 1 base, the J end lost 7 bases, and 10 bases lay between the germline ends. TCRdb reprocessed the 5' RACE reads with MiXCR, giving one entry per CDR3 protein. This sample has 550,000 to 750,000 distinct CDR3 sequences, with 13% found just once. The clonotype was recovered from a man aged 30-40 years who received the YFV17D yellow fever vaccine. Sequenced material: PBMCs, taken on the day of the yellow fever booster vaccination. The chain links TRBV2 to TRBJ1-2; maybe TRBD1 (5 bases). The CDR3 DNA follows: TGTGCCAGCAGTGAAGTCCAGGGCCCTGGCTACACCTTC. Protein: CASSEVQGPGYTF.